These 3 T cell receptor beta chains came from one sample sequenced in a study of cytomegalovirus exposure and HLA in healthy donors. It was with 60 Vbeta and 13 Jbeta primers that the PCR ran. TCRdb's copy holds only in-frame clones and misses some; the assay was immunoSEQ multiplex PCR. The sample includes 50,000 to 65,000 clones, less than 85% of them seen just once. The source material was PBMCs. Every receptor here comes from a woman younger than 30 in good health and CMV-seronegative.

The chain carries TRBV5-1 and TRBJ1-5, with TRBD1 identical over 7 bases. Germline values: CDR1 SGHRS, CDR2 YFSETQ. V lost 2 bases and J lost 0; bases outside the gene matches: 5. CDR3 length: 16 residues. The CDR3 bases are TGCGCCAGCAGCTTAGGGACAGCAAGTAGCAATCAGCCCCAGCATTTT. Translated, it gives CASSLGTASSNQPQHF.

This clone has more than one count but fewer than ten. V usage is TRBV5-3 and J usage is TRBJ1-3, with unresolved D. TRBV5-3 is annotated as an ORF whose role is uncertain. The CDR3 runs 8 residues. CDR3 DNA sequence: TGTCCCCTAAACACCATATATTTT. Amino acids: CPLNTIYF.

This chain connects TRBV28 to TRBJ1-1; TRBD1 matches 7 bases. This CDR3 contains 14 residues. Germline CDR1 and CDR2: MDHEN and SYDVKM. Trimming at V came to 8 bases and at J to 4 bases, leaving 10 bases not matched to a gene. The CDR3 loop reads CASGTGQGGTEAFF. The DNA for the CDR3 is TGTGCCAGCGGCACTGGGCAGGGGGGCACTGAAGCTTTCTTT.